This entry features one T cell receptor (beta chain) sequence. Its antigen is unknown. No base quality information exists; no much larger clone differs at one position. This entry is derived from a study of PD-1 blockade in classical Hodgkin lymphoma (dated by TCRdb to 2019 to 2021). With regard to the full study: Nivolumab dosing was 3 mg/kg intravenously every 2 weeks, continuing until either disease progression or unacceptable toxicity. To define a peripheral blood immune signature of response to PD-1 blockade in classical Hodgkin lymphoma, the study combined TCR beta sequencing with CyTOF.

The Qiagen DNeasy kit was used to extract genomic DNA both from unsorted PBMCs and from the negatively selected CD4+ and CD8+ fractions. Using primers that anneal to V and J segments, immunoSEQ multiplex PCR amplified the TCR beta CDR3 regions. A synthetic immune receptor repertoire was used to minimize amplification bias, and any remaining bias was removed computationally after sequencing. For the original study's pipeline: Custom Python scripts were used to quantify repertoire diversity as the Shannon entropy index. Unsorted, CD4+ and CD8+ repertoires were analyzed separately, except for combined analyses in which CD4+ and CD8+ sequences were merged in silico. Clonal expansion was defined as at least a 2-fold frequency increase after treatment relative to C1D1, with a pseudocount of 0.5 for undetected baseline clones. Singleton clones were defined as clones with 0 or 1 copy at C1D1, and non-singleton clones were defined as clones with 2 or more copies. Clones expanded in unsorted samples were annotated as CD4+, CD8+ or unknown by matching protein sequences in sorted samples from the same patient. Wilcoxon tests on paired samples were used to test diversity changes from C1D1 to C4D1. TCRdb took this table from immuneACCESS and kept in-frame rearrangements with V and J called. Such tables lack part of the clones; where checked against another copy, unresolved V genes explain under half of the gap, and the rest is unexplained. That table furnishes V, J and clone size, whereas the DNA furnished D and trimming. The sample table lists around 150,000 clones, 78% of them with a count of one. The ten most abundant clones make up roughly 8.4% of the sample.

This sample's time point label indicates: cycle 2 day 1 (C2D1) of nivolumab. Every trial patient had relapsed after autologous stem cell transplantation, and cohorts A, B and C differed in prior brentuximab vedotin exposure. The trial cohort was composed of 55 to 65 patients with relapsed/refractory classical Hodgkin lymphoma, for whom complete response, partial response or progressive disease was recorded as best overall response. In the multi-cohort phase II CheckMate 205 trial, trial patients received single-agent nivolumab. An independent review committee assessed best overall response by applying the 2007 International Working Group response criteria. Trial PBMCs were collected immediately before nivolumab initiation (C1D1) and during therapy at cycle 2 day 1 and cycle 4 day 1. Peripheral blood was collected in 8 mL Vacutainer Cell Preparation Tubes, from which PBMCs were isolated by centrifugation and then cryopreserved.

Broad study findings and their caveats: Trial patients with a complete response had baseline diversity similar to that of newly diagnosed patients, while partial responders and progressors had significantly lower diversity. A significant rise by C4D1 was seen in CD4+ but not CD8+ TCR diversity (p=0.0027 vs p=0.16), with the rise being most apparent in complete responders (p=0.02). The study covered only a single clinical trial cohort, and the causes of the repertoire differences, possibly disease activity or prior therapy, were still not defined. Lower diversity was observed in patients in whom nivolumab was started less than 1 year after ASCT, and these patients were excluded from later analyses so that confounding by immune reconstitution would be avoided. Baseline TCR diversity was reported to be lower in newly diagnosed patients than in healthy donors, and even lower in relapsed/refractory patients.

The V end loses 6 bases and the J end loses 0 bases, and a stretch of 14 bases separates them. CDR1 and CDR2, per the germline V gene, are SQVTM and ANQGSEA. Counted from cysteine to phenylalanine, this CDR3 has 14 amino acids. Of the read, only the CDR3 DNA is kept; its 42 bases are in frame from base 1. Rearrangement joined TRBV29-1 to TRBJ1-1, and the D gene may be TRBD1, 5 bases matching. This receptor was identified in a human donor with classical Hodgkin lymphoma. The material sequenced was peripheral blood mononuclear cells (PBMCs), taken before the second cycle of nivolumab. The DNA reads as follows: TGCAGCGTCCTCCCAGGGCCCCTGAACACTGAAGCTTTCTTT. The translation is CSVLPGPLNTEAFF.